This T cell receptor beta chain was sequenced for a study of shared clonotypes between healthy human individuals. The wider study: A couple of female and a few male donors aged 18 to 49 were enrolled.

CD45RO-negative, CCR7-positively selected cells formed the naive CD8 fraction, excluding terminally differentiated effector memory CD45RA+ cells. Some clones are missing from TCRdb's copy, which holds only in-frame ones; the method was immunoSEQ multiplex PCR. The data show more than 600,000 clones, about 92% seen once. Study-wide results and caveats: Sorted-subset samples were not fully sequenced, rarefaction indicated. Lower generation probabilities were found for non-shared clonotypes than for those shared by all four donors. A generally larger estimated richness was seen in naive subsets than in memory subsets.

Trimming took off 4 bases at V and 5 bases at J, with 4 bases between the two ends. The CDR3 sequence is 11 residues long. Germline CDR1 is SGHVS and CDR2 is FNYEAQ. For this clone: What it binds is unknown.

Sequencing was carried out using naive CD8+ T cells sorted from blood. The receptor was isolated from a man aged 25-45 years in good health. The rearrangement joins TRBV7-6 to TRBJ2-3, with D unclear. Here the CDR3 reads CASSSLDTQYF. The CDR3 nucleotides read TGTGCCAGCAGCTCCCTAGATACGCAGTATTTT. Based on the CDR3 plus reference TRBV7-6 and TRBJ2-3, the full variable domain is GAGVSQSPRYKVTKRGQDVALRCDPISGHVSLYWYRQALGQGPEFLTYFNYEAQQDKSGLPNDRFSAERPEGSISTLTIQRTEQRDSAMYRCASSSLDTQYFGPGTRLTVL.